Listed below are T cell receptor beta chains from one sample, sequenced in a study of OX40 agonist ivuxolimab in advanced cancers. Profiled with immunoSEQ multiplex PCR; TCRdb holds only in-frame clones, not every one. This sample has about 51,000 clones; 65% to 85% occur once, and the top ten carry approximately 3%. The sequencing used CD4+ or CD8+ T cells sorted from blood, collected in a trial of the OX40 agonist ivuxolimab. The source is an adult with an advanced solid tumor such as melanoma, head and neck, liver or kidney cancer. Both conserved end residues are part of each CDR3. Each record gives: J gene, V gene, CDR3 protein.

TRBJ1-6,TRBV6-5,CASSWTGQNSPLHF
TRBJ1-1,TRBV5-1,CASSLVGIGNTEAFF
TRBJ2-1,TRBV11-1,CASSPYKRLAGAPEQFF
TRBJ2-5,TRBV5-1,CASSLTTGLQETQYF
TRBJ2-7,TRBV6-1,CASGGTAKGEQYF
TRBJ2-1,TRBV25-1,CASSLRGGVDNEQFF
TRBJ1-2,TRBV19,CATLGISDRGLMDYGYTF
TRBJ1-4,TRBV29-1,CSVVSGQSPGKLFF
TRBJ2-2,TRBV9,CASKKGQGGGTGELFF
TRBJ1-2,TRBV19,CASRDGRYSGYTF
TRBJ1-5,TRBV20-1,CSAAWTVSQHF
TRBJ2-7,TRBV27,CASRLGQGSYEQYF
TRBJ2-3,TRBV7-2,CASSPPGLRIDTQYF
TRBJ1-2,TRBV7-6,CASSFKDRGTNYGYTF
TRBJ2-6,TRBV13,CASVASSGANVLTF
TRBJ2-7,TRBV5-6,CASSLDGAGGSEAF
TRBJ1-1,TRBV11-2,CASSLVDGTEAFF
TRBJ1-5,TRBV6-7,CASSYSMSNQPQHF
TRBJ1-2,TRBV5-1,CASSLDAGGYGYTF
TRBJ1-1,TRBV9,CASSPGTTRETEAFF
TRBJ2-7,TRBV6-5,CASNSGGTYEQYF
TRBJ1-2,TRBV4-1,CASSQMGVEIDGYTF
TRBJ2-1,TRBV5-6,CASSLDSTNEQFF
TRBJ2-5,TRBV5-5,CASSPPGLASAEQETQYF
TRBJ1-1,TRBV6-5,CASTYRRRGNTEAFF
TRBJ1-6,TRBV27,CASRRQGDSPLHF
TRBJ2-2,TRBV19,CASSQTGSNTGELFF
TRBJ2-1,TRBV5-1,CASSFGWTSDYNEQFF
TRBJ2-5,TRBV6-5,CASSQRTGRETQYF
TRBJ1-5,TRBV13,CASSLGRGVDSNQPQHF
TRBJ1-1,TRBV6-4,CASSASGPGGEAFF
TRBJ1-1,TRBV28,CASSAAGGNMNTEAFF
TRBJ2-3,TRBV7-9,CASSSADTQYF
TRBJ2-7,TRBV5-1,CASSIGTGRAYEQYF
TRBJ2-3,TRBV7-9,CASHSWGAGGIYTDTQYF